The T cell receptor beta chain under discussion was sequenced for a study of CXCR3-negative and CXCR3-positive naive CD8 T cells. In the study overall: The libraries together contributed about 135 million TRB reads, each supplying about 1.5 +/- 0.3 million. Findings of the study overall: TRBV-TRBJ usage was alike in naive CXCR3-negative and CXCR3-positive cells but differed in memory cells. TRB CDR3 properties were used to infer TCR strength, and surface CD5 was comparable between naive subsets. Diversity was high in both naive subsets and much lower in memory cells.

The authors made the TRB cDNA libraries by 5' RACE using UMI labels. TCRdb reprocessed the 5' RACE reads, keeping one entry per CDR3 protein, no DNA. This sample's clone table lists 50,000 to 65,000 distinct CDR3 sequences. Concerning this clonotype itself: Its matching antigen is unknown.

The CDR3 length is 12 residues. Germline V gives CDR1 SEHNR, CDR2 FQNEAQ (reference sequence). The source of this sequence is a human donor in good health. Some clones in this sample may be carry-over from other donors' samples. The V gene is TRBV7-9, the J gene TRBJ2-7. Sequences were obtained from memory CD8+ T cells from blood. CDR3 in amino acids: CASSSVSREQYF.